The rows below give T cell receptor beta chains drawn from one sample of a study of blood T cell repertoires in COVID-19. Some clones are missing from TCRdb's copy, which holds only in-frame ones; the method was immunoSEQ multiplex PCR. In the table there are about 94,000 clones, roughly four fifths of which are singletons. Source material: peripheral blood. The origin of the receptors is a man aged 55-75 years with acute or convalescent COVID-19. The CDR3 runs from the conserved cysteine through the conserved F or W. A D gene is named only where the DNA matches it firmly. Size is omitted from some rows. Given values are once, few, many or a class for expanded clones.

>14|NA|TRBV6-5|TRBJ2-7|TRBD1
CATDYRDSLYEQYF
TGTGCCACCGACTACCGGGACAGCCTATACGAGCAGTACTTC
>16|NA|TRBV5-6|TRBJ2-1|NA
CASSPGTSSSYNEQFF
TGTGCCAGCAGCCCCGGGACATCGAGCTCCTACAATGAGCAGTTCTTC
>15|NA|TRBV19|TRBJ1-6|NA
CASSLGSSYNSPLHF
TGTGCCAGTAGCCTCGGGAGCTCCTATAATTCACCCCTCCACTTT
>14|few|TRBV29-1|TRBJ2-7|NA
CSVYISTATYEQYF
TGCAGCGTCTACATCTCGACAGCGACCTACGAGCAGTACTTC
>15|NA|TRBV2|TRBJ2-2|TRBD1
CASRRGQGWTGELFF
TGTGCCAGCAGGAGAGGACAGGGGTGGACCGGGGAGCTGTTTTTT
>16|NA|TRBV27|TRBJ2-2|NA
CASSLNLPGATGELFF
TGTGCCAGCAGTTTGAACCTTCCAGGGGCGACCGGGGAGCTGTTTTTT
>16|NA|TRBV5-1|TRBJ1-2|TRBD1
CASSSDREIANYGYTF
TGCGCCAGCAGCTCGGACAGGGAAATCGCTAACTATGGCTACACCTTC
>16|NA|TRBV9|TRBJ2-3|TRBD2
CASSVVGAGYEDTQYF
TGTGCCAGCAGCGTAGTTGGAGCGGGGTATGAAGATACGCAGTATTTT
>14|NA|TRBV5-1|TRBJ1-1|NA
CASSLTGSLTEAFF
TGCGCCAGCAGCTTGACGGGGAGCTTAACTGAAGCTTTCTTT
>13|NA|TRBV12-3/TRBV12-4|TRBJ2-7|NA
CASSQGTPLEQYF
TGTGCCAGCAGTCAGGGGACCCCCCTCGAGCAGTACTTC
>14|NA|TRBV7-3|TRBJ1-1|NA
CASSPRQQNTEAFF
TGTGCCAGCAGCCCCCGACAGCAGAACACTGAAGCTTTCTTT
>11|NA|TRBV5-1|TRBJ1-1|NA
CASSLNTEAFF
TGCGCCAGCAGTCTTAACACTGAAGCTTTCTTT
>15|NA|TRBV7-2|TRBJ2-7|NA
CASSLVGGLSYEQYF
TGTGCCAGCAGCTTAGTCGGAGGGCTCTCCTACGAGCAGTACTTC
>18|once|TRBV13|TRBJ2-1|TRBD2
CASSLPGLAGFSYNEQFF
TGTGCCAGCAGCTTACCCGGACTAGCGGGGTTCTCCTACAATGAGCAGTTCTTC
>15|NA|TRBV9|TRBJ1-5|NA
CASSVKGDSNQPQHF
TGTGCCAGCAGCGTAAAGGGGGATAGCAATCAGCCCCAGCATTTT
>14|NA|TRBV18|TRBJ1-2|NA
CASLRENHNYGYTF
TGTGCCAGCTTGCGGGAGAACCATAACTATGGCTACACCTTC
>14|NA|TRBV2|TRBJ2-1|NA
CATRNTQRDNEQFF
TGTGCCACCCGTAATACACAGAGAGATAATGAGCAGTTCTTC
>13|NA|TRBV5-1|TRBJ2-2|NA
CASSHTNTGELFF
TGCGCCAGCAGCCACACGAACACCGGGGAGCTGTTTTTT
>13|few|TRBV27|TRBJ1-6|NA
CASSSGYFSPLHF
TGTGCCAGCAGTTCAGGGTATTTTTCACCCCTCCACTTT
>15|NA|TRBV19|TRBJ2-5|NA
CASSIRAGPQETQYF
TGTGCCAGTAGTATTCGAGCAGGGCCTCAAGAGACCCAGTACTTC
>16|NA|TRBV4-1|TRBJ1-1|NA
CASSQDAEGSWNEAFF
TGCGCCAGCAGCCAAGATGCGGAGGGTTCTTGGAACGAAGCTTTCTTT
>14|NA|TRBV9|TRBJ2-7|TRBD1
CASSEGDRGYEQYF
TGTGCCAGCAGCGAGGGGGACAGGGGTTACGAGCAGTACTTC
>14|NA|TRBV5-4|TRBJ1-5|NA
CASSLDGNNQPQHF
TGTGCCAGCAGCTTGGACGGGAACAATCAGCCCCAGCATTTT
>11|NA|TRBV20-1|TRBJ1-3|NA
CSAMYGRAIYF
TGCAGTGCTATGTACGGGAGGGCCATATATTTT
>15|NA|TRBV19|TRBJ1-5|NA
CASSMAGKSNQPQHF
TGTGCCAGTAGTATGGCAGGGAAATCCAATCAGCCCCAGCATTTT
>15|NA|TRBV25-1|TRBJ2-7|NA
CASSDPARVGYEQYF
TGTGCCAGCAGTGACCCCGCCAGGGTGGGCTACGAGCAGTACTTC
>15|NA|TRBV9|TRBJ1-4|TRBD1
CASSVRTGSREKLFF
TGTGCCAGCAGCGTTCGGACAGGGTCTCGGGAAAAACTGTTTTTT
>16|NA|TRBV25-1|TRBJ2-3|NA
CASSVRGGGDGDTQYF
TGTGCCAGCAGTGTCCGTGGGGGGGGCGACGGCGATACGCAGTATTTT
>15|NA|TRBV11-2|TRBJ1-2|NA
CASSLDQQDAYGYTF
TGTGCCAGCAGCTTAGATCAGCAGGATGCCTATGGCTACACCTTC
>13|NA|TRBV12-3/TRBV12-4|TRBJ2-7|NA
CASSLGAMYEQYF
TGTGCCAGCAGTTTAGGGGCTATGTACGAGCAGTACTTC
>16|NA|TRBV24-1|TRBJ2-3|TRBD1
CATSDFNRGRTDTQYF
TGTGCCACCAGTGATTTTAACAGGGGGCGGACAGATACGCAGTATTTT
>15|NA|TRBV6-5|TRBJ1-6|NA
CASSYLDSSNSPLHF
TGTGCCAGCAGTTACCTAGACAGTTCTAATTCACCCCTCCACTTT
>18|once|TRBV10-3|TRBJ2-1|NA
CAISELRDIRSFNNEQFF
TGTGCCATCAGTGAGCTCCGGGATATCAGAAGCTTTAACAATGAGCAGTTCTTC
>15|NA|TRBV28|TRBJ1-2|TRBD1
CASSLTTGGTSGYTF
TGTGCCAGCAGTTTAACGACAGGGGGAACGTCTGGCTACACCTTC
>13|NA|TRBV30|TRBJ1-4|TRBD1
CAWRGQPNEKLFF
TGTGCCTGGAGGGGACAGCCTAATGAAAAACTGTTTTTT
>15|NA|TRBV11-2|TRBJ2-1|NA
CASSSRTGGGNEQFF
TGTGCCAGCAGCTCCCGCACAGGGGGAGGGAATGAGCAGTTCTTC
>11|NA|TRBV20-1|TRBJ2-2|NA
CSAIQYGELFF
TGCAGTGCTATTCAGTACGGGGAGCTGTTTTTT
>14|NA|TRBV9|TRBJ1-3|NA
CASKGHDSGNTIYF
TGTGCCAGCAAAGGACATGACTCTGGAAACACCATATATTTT
>16|NA|TRBV5-1|TRBJ1-2|NA
CASSGGETALSHGYTF
TGCGCCAGCAGCGGCGGGGAAACAGCCCTCTCCCATGGCTACACCTTC